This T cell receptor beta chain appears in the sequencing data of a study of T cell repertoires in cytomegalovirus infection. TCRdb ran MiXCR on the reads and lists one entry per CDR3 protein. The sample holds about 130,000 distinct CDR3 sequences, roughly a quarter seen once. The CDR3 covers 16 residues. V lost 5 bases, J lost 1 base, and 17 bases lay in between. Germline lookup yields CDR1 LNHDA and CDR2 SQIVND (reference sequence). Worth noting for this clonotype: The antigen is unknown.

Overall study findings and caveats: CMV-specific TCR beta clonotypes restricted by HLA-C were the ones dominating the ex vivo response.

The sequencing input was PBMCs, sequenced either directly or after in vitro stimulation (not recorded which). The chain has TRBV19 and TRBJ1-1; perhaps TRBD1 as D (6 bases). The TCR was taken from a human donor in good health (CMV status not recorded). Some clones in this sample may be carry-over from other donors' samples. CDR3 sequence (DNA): TGTGCCAGTAGTCTTCACCCGACAGGTTGGAACACTGAAGCTTTCTTT. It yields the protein CASSLHPTGWNTEAFF.